This is a list of T cell receptor beta chains from one sample in a study of identical twins. TCRdb re-called the 5' RACE reads with MiXCR, one entry per CDR3 protein. The table records 1.5 million or so distinct CDR3 sequences, about 30% of them present only once. The sequenced sample was cord blood. Receptor source: a newborn girl in good health. Both conserved end residues are part of each CDR3. Each record gives: clone size, V gene, J gene, D gene, CDR3 protein, CDR3 DNA. A D gene is named only where the DNA matches it firmly. Expanded clones get a size class; other rows say once, few or many, or leave the size out.

few,TRBV6-1,TRBJ1-2,TRBD1,CASRGTGRVHGYTF,TGTGCCAGCAGGGGGACAGGAAGAGTCCATGGCTACACCTTC
-,TRBV10-3,TRBJ1-5,-,CAISGSGGEPQHF,TGTGCCATCAGTGGGTCCGGGGGAGAGCCCCAGCATTTT
few,TRBV5-1,TRBJ1-4,-,CASSISARNEKLFF,TGCGCCAGCAGTATCTCAGCGAGAAATGAAAAACTGTTTTTT
-,TRBV20-1,TRBJ2-4,TRBD1,CSAQTGFYEHYF,TGCAGTGCTCAGACAGGGTTCTACGAGCACTACTTC
few,TRBV12-3/TRBV12-4,TRBJ1-2,-,CASRLTGYGYTF,TGTGCCAGCAGGCTTACAGGATACGGCTACACCTTC
-,TRBV20-1,TRBJ2-2,-,CSARRGATGELFF,TGCAGTGCCCGGAGGGGGGCCACCGGGGAGCTGTTTTTT
-,TRBV3-1,TRBJ2-2,TRBD2,CASSLATSGNTGELFF,TGTGCCAGCTCTTTAGCGACTAGCGGCAACACCGGGGAGCTGTTTTTT
-,TRBV4-2,TRBJ2-4,-,CASSQTGPAAPAKNIQYF,TGTGCCAGCAGCCAAACGGGACCAGCGGCCCCAGCCAAAAACATTCAGTACTTC
-,TRBV6-5,TRBJ2-3,TRBD2,CASSSLAGGTLSADTQYF,TGTGCCAGCAGTTCACTAGCGGGAGGAACCCTCTCGGCAGATACGCAGTATTTT
few,TRBV5-1,TRBJ1-1,TRBD1,CASSARGMNTEAFF,TGCGCCAGCAGCGCCAGGGGGATGAACACTGAAGCTTTCTTT
few,TRBV4-1,TRBJ2-3,TRBD2,CASSPRTSVTSTDTQYF,TGCGCCAGCAGCCCCCGGACTAGCGTGACTAGCACAGATACGCAGTATTTT
few,TRBV9,TRBJ2-3,TRBD2,CASSLRTSGGYPPSTDTQYF,TGTGCCAGCAGCCTACGGACTAGCGGGGGGTATCCCCCTAGCACAGATACGCAGTATTTT
few,TRBV4-2,TRBJ2-1,TRBD2,CASSLVGWLAGDNEQFF,TGTGCCAGCAGCCTAGTGGGGTGGCTAGCGGGGGACAATGAGCAGTTCTTC
-,TRBV20-1,TRBJ2-7,TRBD1,CSAIQGVGFYEQYF,TGCAGTGCGATACAGGGGGTAGGTTTTTACGAGCAGTACTTC
-,TRBV11-2,TRBJ2-3,-,CASSWRGRGTDTQYF,TGTGCCAGCAGCTGGAGGGGTAGGGGCACAGATACGCAGTATTTT
-,TRBV4-2,TRBJ1-3,-,CASSPDERITIYF,TGTGCCAGCAGTCCGGACGAGAGGATCACCATATATTTT
-,TRBV12-3/TRBV12-4,TRBJ2-1,TRBD2,CASSLTSGVSYNEQFF,TGTGCCAGCAGTTTAACTAGCGGGGTCTCCTACAATGAGCAGTTCTTC
-,TRBV2,TRBJ2-1,-,CASTGGILSYNEQFF,TGTGCCAGCACAGGGGGGATACTCTCCTACAATGAGCAGTTCTTC
-,TRBV10-3,TRBJ1-1,-,CAISDSVRTVREAFF,TGTGCCATCAGTGATTCTGTTAGGACGGTCCGTGAAGCTTTCTTT
few,TRBV29-1,TRBJ1-2,-,CSVDPLGTSTGNYGYTF,TGCAGCGTTGACCCCCTAGGAACTTCAACAGGGAACTATGGCTACACCTTC
-,TRBV12-3/TRBV12-4,TRBJ1-5,-,CASSLRTQNQPQHF,TGTGCCAGCAGTTTAAGGACCCAAAATCAGCCCCAGCATTTT
many,TRBV12-3/TRBV12-4,TRBJ1-6,TRBD1,CASRPRQGNSPLHF,TGTGCCAGCAGGCCGAGACAGGGGAATTCACCCCTCCACTTT
few,TRBV6-5,TRBJ2-1,-,CASYWLADNEQFF,TGTGCCAGCTATTGGCTAGCTGATAATGAGCAGTTCTTC
once,TRBV28,TRBJ2-1,TRBD2,CASDALSGAYNEQFF,TGTGCCAGCGATGCCCTTAGCGGGGCCTACAATGAGCAGTTCTTC
few,TRBV12-3/TRBV12-4,TRBJ2-1,-,CASSLRLVPTTEQFF,TGTGCCAGCAGTTTAAGGCTGGTCCCGACAACTGAGCAGTTCTTC
few,TRBV20-1,TRBJ1-4,-,CSARGGGEEKLFF,TGCAGTGCTAGAGGGGGCGGAGAGGAAAAACTGTTTTTT
-,TRBV6-1,TRBJ1-6,-,CASSELDPDNSPLHF,TGTGCCAGCAGTGAATTAGACCCTGATAATTCACCCCTCCACTTT
few,TRBV7-6,TRBJ2-5,-,CASSLARFLAAQETQYF,TGTGCCAGCAGCTTAGCGCGTTTCTTAGCGGCCCAAGAGACCCAGTACTTC
few,TRBV4-2,TRBJ2-1,TRBD2,CAGSQASGGANEQFF,TGTGCCGGCAGCCAAGCTAGCGGGGGGGCAAATGAGCAGTTCTTC
-,TRBV5-1,TRBJ1-1,TRBD1,CASSSGRGNTGAFF,TGCGCCAGCAGCAGTGGCAGGGGGAACACTGGAGCTTTCTTT
-,TRBV12-3/TRBV12-4,TRBJ1-2,TRBD1,CASSFLGDSSNYGYTF,TGTGCCAGCAGTTTTTTGGGGGACAGCAGTAACTATGGCTACACCTTC
-,TRBV3-1,TRBJ2-6,-,CASSQEGGAGANVLTF,TGTGCCAGCAGCCAAGAGGGGGGAGCTGGGGCCAACGTCCTGACTTTC
few,TRBV15,TRBJ1-2,TRBD1,CATSLSLTGVYGYTF,TGTGCCACCAGCCTTAGCCTAACAGGGGTCTATGGCTACACCTTC
-,TRBV10-3,TRBJ2-5,TRBD2,CAISGSLAGGYNEQYF,TGTGCCATCAGTGGTTCACTAGCGGGGGGTTACAATGAGCAGTACTTC
-,TRBV2,TRBJ1-6,-,CASSGVKNSPLHF,TGTGCCAGCAGCGGCGTAAAAAATTCACCCCTCCACTTT
few,TRBV3-1,TRBJ2-4,TRBD2,CASSPRGGDYNEQYF,TGTGCCAGCAGCCCGCGGGGAGGGGACTACAATGAGCAGTACTTC
many,TRBV6-1,TRBJ2-3,TRBD2,CASSPGLAGEVVTDTQYF,TGTGCCAGCAGTCCCGGACTAGCGGGAGAGGTTGTTACAGATACGCAGTATTTT
-,TRBV12-3/TRBV12-4,TRBJ2-7,TRBD1,CASSFQTGTGGTYEQYF,TGTGCCAGCAGTTTCCAAACCGGGACAGGGGGGACCTACGAGCAGTACTTC
-,TRBV20-1,TRBJ1-2,-,CSARGVGFPYYGYTF,TGCAGTGCTAGAGGGGTCGGGTTCCCTTACTATGGCTACACCTTC
-,TRBV10-2,TRBJ2-7,-,CASSAFGDEQYF,TGCGCCAGCAGTGCGTTCGGGGACGAGCAGTACTTC
-,TRBV25-1,TRBJ2-1,TRBD2,CASSELSGRPPGEQFF,TGTGCCAGCAGTGAATTGAGCGGGAGGCCCCCTGGTGAGCAGTTCTTC
few,TRBV5-1,TRBJ2-7,-,CASSLLTRPYEQYF,TGCGCCAGCAGCTTGTTGACTAGACCCTACGAGCAGTACTTC
many,TRBV7-6,TRBJ2-3,-,CASSLDPHGTDTQYF,TGTGCCAGCAGCTTAGATCCCCATGGGACAGATACGCAGTATTTT
-,TRBV5-1,TRBJ2-1,TRBD1,CASSGTGGSSYNEQFF,TGCGCCAGCAGCGGGACAGGGGGAAGCTCCTACAATGAGCAGTTCTTC
-,TRBV5-4,TRBJ1-2,-,CASSLDGRVGSNYGYTF,TGTGCCAGCAGCTTGGACGGCAGGGTGGGGAGTAACTATGGCTACACCTTC
-,TRBV19,TRBJ2-1,-,CASSIAPTTYNEQFF,TGTGCCAGTAGTATAGCCCCGACTACCTACAATGAGCAGTTCTTC
-,TRBV12-3/TRBV12-4,TRBJ2-4,-,CASSRVLAKNIQYF,TGTGCCAGCAGTCGGGTCTTAGCCAAAAACATTCAGTACTTC
few,TRBV11-2,TRBJ1-2,-,CASSLDVALYGYTF,TGTGCCAGCAGCTTAGACGTAGCCCTCTATGGCTACACCTTC